These T cell receptor beta chains were read from a single sample in a study of blood T cells in healthy people across ages. TCRdb passed the 5' RACE reads through MiXCR, listing each CDR3 protein once. Of 1.6 million or so distinct CDR3 sequences listed, 30% to 35% are singletons. Sequencing was done on a sample of blood. These receptors originate from a woman in her twenties or thirties in good health. CDR3s include the opening cysteine and the closing phenylalanine or tryptophan. D genes are given only for firm matches. Only some rows state a clone size, as once, few, many or a class for expanded clones.

D gene	V gene	CDR3 length	clone size	J gene	CDR3 DNA	CDR3 protein
.	TRBV20-1	15	.	TRBJ1-3	TGCAGTGCGCCAACTCAACGGGGTTCTGGAAACACCATATATTTT	CSAPTQRGSGNTIYF
.	TRBV28	11	.	TRBJ2-7	TGTGCCGCCACAGGGAGGGACGAGCAGTACTTC	CAATGRDEQYF
.	TRBV20-1	14	few	TRBJ2-7	TGCAGTGCTACCCCGGGGATTCCTTCCTACGAGCAGTACTTC	CSATPGIPSYEQYF
.	TRBV2	15	.	TRBJ1-5	TGTGCCAGCAGTGCTCCAGGCTGGGGCAATCAGCCCCAGCATTTT	CASSAPGWGNQPQHF
.	TRBV10-2	12	.	TRBJ1-4	TGCGCCAGCAGTGAGGCGAGTGAAAAACTGTTTTTT	CASSEASEKLFF
.	TRBV7-9	15	few	TRBJ2-1	TGTGCCAGCAGCTCAAACGATCTGTTCTACAATGAGCAGTTCTTC	CASSSNDLFYNEQFF
.	TRBV2	14	few	TRBJ2-1	TGTGCCAGCAGTGAAGGCAGGGGTTACAATGAGCAGTTCTTC	CASSEGRGYNEQFF
.	TRBV6-6	16	few	TRBJ2-3	TGTGCCAGCAGTTACAGTAGCGATGCTAGCACAGATACGCAGTATTTT	CASSYSSDASTDTQYF
.	TRBV20-1	14	many	TRBJ2-3	TGCAGTGCTAGAGGACCGGGCCCCGGGAGTACGCAGTATTTT	CSARGPGPGSTQYF
.	TRBV20-1	16	.	TRBJ2-1	TGCAGTGCTAGAGATGGTGGGCGGAACTCCTACAATGAGCAGTTCTTC	CSARDGGRNSYNEQFF
TRBD1	TRBV20-1	15	many	TRBJ1-5	TGCAGTGCTAGAGATGTCCTAGGACAGGGTGGGCCCCAGCATTTT	CSARDVLGQGGPQHF
TRBD1	TRBV4-1	16	few	TRBJ2-1	TGCGCCAGCAGCCAAGAGGGACAGTTATCCTACAATGAGCAGTTCTTC	CASSQEGQLSYNEQFF
.	TRBV4-1	13	many	TRBJ2-7	TGCGCCAGCAGCCAAGAGGACCTCTACGAGCAGTACTTC	CASSQEDLYEQYF
.	TRBV12-3/TRBV12-4	17	few	TRBJ2-6	TGTGCCAGCAGTTTAGCTCAGAACCCCTCTGGGGCCAACGTCCTGACTTTC	CASSLAQNPSGANVLTF
TRBD1	TRBV5-1	15	many	TRBJ2-7	TGCGCCAGCAGCCTCGGGACAGAGAGCTCCTACGAGCAGTACTTC	CASSLGTESSYEQYF
TRBD2	TRBV4-2	16	.	TRBJ2-3	TGTGCCAGCAGTCCCTTAGCGGGGGGTACCCCAGATACGCAGTATTTT	CASSPLAGGTPDTQYF
.	TRBV2	15	.	TRBJ2-3	TGTGCCAGCAGTGGGGTTACAGCTAGCACAGATACGCAGTATTTT	CASSGVTASTDTQYF
TRBD1	TRBV20-1	16	.	TRBJ1-5	TGCAGTGCTAGAGATCCTGGACAGGGTGGCAATCAGCCCCAGCATTTT	CSARDPGQGGNQPQHF
.	TRBV12-3/TRBV12-4	17	.	TRBJ2-7	TGTGCCAGCAGTTCCAACCTCGGCGGGACGGAACTATACGAGCAGTACTTC	CASSSNLGGTELYEQYF
TRBD1	TRBV24-1	17	few	TRBJ2-1	TGTGCCACCAGTGATTACACGGACAGGGGTGGGTCAAATGAGCAGTTCTTC	CATSDYTDRGGSNEQFF
TRBD1	TRBV11-2	15	few	TRBJ2-7	TGTGCCAGCAGCCTTACGGACAGGGCCCCCTACGAGCAGTACTTC	CASSLTDRAPYEQYF
TRBD1	TRBV12-3/TRBV12-4	15	many	TRBJ2-7	TGTGCCAGCAGTTTATTCGGGACAGGGGGCAACGAGCAGTACTTC	CASSLFGTGGNEQYF
.	TRBV4-2	19	.	TRBJ2-7	TGTGCCAGCAGCCAAGATGTTTTAGGAGGTAGGGAACTCGTTTACGAGCAGTACTTC	CASSQDVLGGRELVYEQYF
TRBD2	TRBV7-6	15	few	TRBJ2-7	TGTGCCAGCAGTCTACTACTAGCGCCAAGGAACGAGCAGTACTTC	CASSLLLAPRNEQYF
.	TRBV7-3	13	.	TRBJ2-3	TGTGCCAGCAGCTTAACGGCATCGGATACGCAGTATTTT	CASSLTASDTQYF
TRBD1	TRBV28	15	.	TRBJ2-7	TGTGCCAGCCTCGGGACAGGGGGTTCAAGGTACGAGCAGTACTTC	CASLGTGGSRYEQYF
TRBD2	TRBV20-1	16	.	TRBJ2-1	TGCAGTGCTAGAGATCCCCAGCGGGAGCTTTACAATGAGCAGTTCTTC	CSARDPQRELYNEQFF
TRBD2	TRBV12-3/TRBV12-4	17	.	TRBJ2-2	TGCGCCAGCAGTCCGGGACTAGCGGGACCGAACACCGGGGAGCTGTTTTTT	CASSPGLAGPNTGELFF
.	TRBV12-3/TRBV12-4	14	.	TRBJ2-7	TGTGCCAGCAGTTTTGCGCCGGTAGGTTACGAGCAGTACTTC	CASSFAPVGYEQYF
TRBD2	TRBV3-1	15	.	TRBJ2-7	TGTGCCAGCAGCCAAGATCCGGGGGGGCGGAACGAGCAGTACTTC	CASSQDPGGRNEQYF
TRBD1	TRBV11-2	15	few	TRBJ2-7	TGTGCCAGCAGCTTTTCACCCGGGACAGGCTACGAGCAGTACTTC	CASSFSPGTGYEQYF
TRBD2	TRBV28	15	few	TRBJ2-1	TGTGCCAGCAGTCTGACTAGCGGGAGCCCGGATGAGCAGTTCTTC	CASSLTSGSPDEQFF
TRBD2	TRBV20-1	13	.	TRBJ2-1	TGCAACCGCGGCGGACTAGCGGGAGGTGAGCAGTTCTTC	CNRGGLAGGEQFF
.	TRBV6-6	14	.	TRBJ1-5	TGTGCCAGCAGTTACTCAGGGGCAGGGCAGCCCCAGCATTTT	CASSYSGAGQPQHF
.	TRBV20-1	12	few	TRBJ2-3	TGCAGTGCTCACGGAGAGATTGATACGCAGTATTTT	CSAHGEIDTQYF
TRBD2	TRBV28	11	.	TRBJ2-1	TGCGGGACTAGCGGGAGTTATGAGCAGTTCTTC	CGTSGSYEQFF
TRBD1	TRBV20-1	15	.	TRBJ1-6	TGCAGTGCTAGAGGACCGGGACAGAATAATTCACCCCTCCACTTT	CSARGPGQNNSPLHF
TRBD1	TRBV5-1	17	once	TRBJ1-2	TGCGCCAGCAGCTTGACCCCCTACAGGGGGCAAGATTATGGCTACACCTTC	CASSLTPYRGQDYGYTF
TRBD2	TRBV4-2	17	.	TRBJ2-5	TGTGCCAGCAGCCAAGGCGTGACTAGCGGGCCTCAAGAGACCCAGTACTTC	CASSQGVTSGPQETQYF
TRBD1	TRBV3-1	14	.	TRBJ2-5	TGTGCCAGCAGCCAAGGACAGGGGGTAAGAGGCCAGTACTTC	CASSQGQGVRGQYF
.	TRBV6-2/TRBV6-3	13	.	TRBJ1-5	TGTGCCAGCCTCCTCGGGGTAGGTCAGCCCCAGCATTTT	CASLLGVGQPQHF
TRBD2	TRBV7-9	16	once	TRBJ2-5	TGTGCCAGCAGCCCTCGGACTAGCGGCTTCCAAGAGACCCAGTACTTC	CASSPRTSGFQETQYF
TRBD2	TRBV2	12	.	TRBJ2-1	TGTGCCAGCAGTGAAAGCGGGAGGGGACAGTTCTTC	CASSESGRGQFF
.	TRBV4-2	13	many	TRBJ2-7	TGTGCCAGCAGCCAAGCTAGCTCCTACGAGCAGTACTTC	CASSQASSYEQYF
.	TRBV27	15	.	TRBJ2-5	TGTGCCAGCAGTTTATTGATAGGGGGAGAGGAGACCCAGTACTTC	CASSLLIGGEETQYF
.	TRBV29-1	14	many	TRBJ2-5	TGCAGCGCCGCCGGGAGTTCCGGTGGGGAGACCCAGTACTTC	CSAAGSSGGETQYF
.	TRBV20-1	14	once	TRBJ2-7	TGCAGTGCTAGTGATCCGAGACGCACCTACGAGCAGTACTTC	CSASDPRRTYEQYF
TRBD2	TRBV9	15	.	TRBJ2-1	TGTGCCAGCAGCGTTAGCGGGGGGGCCTTCTATGAACAGTTCTTC	CASSVSGGAFYEQFF
TRBD2	TRBV13	17	.	TRBJ2-1	TGTACCAGCAGCCCACCAAGTCCGGGACTAGCGGGACTTGGGCAGTTCTTC	CTSSPPSPGLAGLGQFF
.	TRBV6-5	15	.	TRBJ1-6	TGTGCCAGCAGTTACTTCGGGACTCAAAATTCACCCCTCCACTTT	CASSYFGTQNSPLHF
TRBD2	TRBV29-1	12	few	TRBJ2-1	TGCAGCGCCGGACTAGCGGGGGAGCGGCAGTTCTTC	CSAGLAGERQFF